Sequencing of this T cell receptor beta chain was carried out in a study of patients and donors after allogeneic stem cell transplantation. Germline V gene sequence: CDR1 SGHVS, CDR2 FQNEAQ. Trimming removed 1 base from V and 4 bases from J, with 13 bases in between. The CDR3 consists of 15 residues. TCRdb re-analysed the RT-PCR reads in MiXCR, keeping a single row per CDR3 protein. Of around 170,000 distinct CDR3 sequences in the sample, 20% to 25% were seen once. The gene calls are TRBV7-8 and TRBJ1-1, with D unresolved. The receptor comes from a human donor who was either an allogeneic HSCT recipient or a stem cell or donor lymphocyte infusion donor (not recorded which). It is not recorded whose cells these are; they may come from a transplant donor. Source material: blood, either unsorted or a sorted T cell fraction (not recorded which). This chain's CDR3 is CASSLENEEGTEAFF. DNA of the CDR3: TGTGCCAGCAGCTTAGAGAATGAGGAGGGCACTGAAGCTTTCTTT.